Listed here are 7 T cell receptor beta chains from one sample, sequenced in a study of T cell responses to AZD1222 COVID-19 vaccine. TCRdb's copy holds only in-frame clones and misses some; the assay was immunoSEQ multiplex PCR. Of 95,000 to 100,000 clones listed, roughly 88% are singletons. Specimen: peripheral blood, collected on day 0 of AZD1222 vaccination. The source is an adult in good health.

J is TRBJ2-7 and V is TRBV29-1; D might be TRBD1 (5 bases). Trimming stripped 7 bases from V and 3 bases from J, with 16 bases between. The CDR3 has 13 residues. Per the germline V gene, CDR1 is SQVTM and CDR2 is ANQGSEA. This CDR3 is CSARGQTFYEQYF. The CDR3 bases are TGCAGCGCCCGCGGACAAACCTTCTACGAGCAGTACTTC.

This chain's CDR3 is CASSFETGVREKLFF. The CDR3 DNA is TGTGCCAGCAGCTTCGAGACGGGGGTGAGGGAAAAACTGTTTTTT. This chain links TRBV7-3 with TRBJ1-4; the D gene is possibly TRBD1 (5 bases). V was trimmed by 3 bases and J by 8 bases, leaving 16 bases between them. Germline V lookup: CDR1 SGHTA, CDR2 FQGTGA. The CDR3 is 15 residues long.

This sequence joins TRBV20-1 and TRBJ2-3; 10 bases are a match to TRBD2. The CDR3 has 14 residues. Germline assignment: CDR1 DFQATT and CDR2 SNEGSKA (reference sequence). The V and J ends lost 3 bases and 7 bases, in that order; junction bases with no gene match: 7. As DNA, the CDR3 is TGCAGTGCTAGTCCTAGCGGGAGTATCAATACGCAGTATTTT. It is translated as CSASPSGSINTQYF.

The rearrangement uses TRBV18 and TRBJ2-5; D is undetermined. Germline V lookup: CDR1 KGHSH, CDR2 LQKENI. V gave up 0 bases and J gave up 5 bases, with 10 bases separating them. This CDR3 has 14 residues. DNA for the CDR3: TGTGCCAGCTCACCACCCTATCCCTTGGAGACCCAGTACTTC. This sequence encodes CASSPPYPLETQYF.

The chain carries TRBV7-9 and TRBJ2-2, with D unresolved. V was trimmed by 4 bases and J by 6 bases, leaving 12 bases between them. Per germline, CDR1 SEHNR and CDR2 FQNEAQ (reference sequence). The CDR3 runs 14 residues. The CDR3 reads CASSSTGGSGELFF. CDR3 DNA: TGTGCCAGCAGCTCGACGGGCGGCTCCGGGGAGCTGTTTTTT.

This chain links TRBV28 with TRBJ2-7; D is uncertain. There are 12 residues in the CDR3. V lost 9 bases, J lost 1 base, and 10 bases lay in between. Per the germline V gene, CDR1 is MDHEN and CDR2 is SYDVKM. In nucleotides, the CDR3 is TGTGCCAGTTGGGCAGAATCCTACGAGCAGTACTTC. Protein sequence: CASWAESYEQYF. The whole variable domain, remainder taken from reference TRBV28 and TRBJ2-7, is DVKVTQSSRYLVKRTGEKVFLECVQDMDHENMFWYRQDPGLGLRLIYFSYDVKMKEKGDIPEGYSVSREKKERFSLILESASTNQTSMYLCASWAESYEQYFGPGTRLTVT.

V is TRBV7-2 and J is TRBJ2-5; D not certain. The CDR3 length is 14 residues. Trimming shortened V by 0 bases and J by 6 bases, and 11 bases separated the two germline ends. Per the germline V gene, CDR1 is SGHTA and CDR2 is FQGNSA. The DNA for the CDR3 is TGTGCCAGCAGCTTAGCTCCCCTGAGGCAGACCCAGTACTTC. Translated, it gives CASSLAPLRQTQYF.